This T cell receptor beta chain was retrieved from a study of tumor-infiltrating lymphocytes in primary liver carcinoma. About the research overall: Patients of both sexes were 30 to 69 years old. Samples returned roughly 3.5 to 7.13 million productive TCRbeta reads, a yield that was similar across tissue types.

TCR beta cDNA was reverse-transcribed from roughly 0.45 ug of total RNA. The reaction used a constant-region primer and ProtoScript II reverse transcriptase. Slightly modified ARM-PCR served as the procedure for the TCR beta libraries. These libraries came from three rounds of nested multiplex PCR. TRBV1-TRBV30 forward primers paired with a C-beta reverse primer were used in the first two PCR rounds, which ran 9 to 10 cycles each. In TCRdb, the multiplex PCR reads were re-called with MiXCR into one record per CDR3 protein. The sample holds 95,000 to 150,000 distinct CDR3 sequences; 55% to 65% are singletons and the top ten take 7% to 10%. Unsorted bulk tissue, roughly 20-33 mg of it, served as the source for co-extraction of RNA and DNA. This clonotype has only a few counts. Its target is not known. General study findings and limits: Merely about 8-25% of top clones occurred in all five tumor regions. Tumor top-250-clone fractions significantly exceeded those of blood (p = 0.039).

Between the trimmed V and J ends, which lost 5 bases and 2 bases, there was a span of 21 bases. This CDR3 contains 17 residues. The germline V gene encodes CDR1 SGHVS and CDR2 FQNEAQ. Material for sequencing was liver tumor tissue from sampling region 1. Subset reported: tumor region T1, superior pole. This chain connects TRBV7-8 to TRBJ1-2, with D tentatively TRBD1 (5 bases). This clonotype was sampled from a woman in her fifties or sixties with primary liver carcinoma and hepatitis B virus infection. CDR3 region: CASSPGLGTANNYGYTF. CDR3 sequence (DNA): TGTGCCAGCAGCCCGGGGTTAGGGACCGCCAACAACTATGGCTACACCTTC.